This T cell receptor beta chain was profiled in a study of blood T cell repertoires in COVID-19. The overall study: Sample material is recorded as cDNA or gDNA derived from T cells, B-cell-depleted T cells, or PBMCs.

Followed longitudinally, the Seattle patients had been enrolled during active infection. Per the germline V gene, CDR1 is LNHDA and CDR2 is SQIVND (reference sequence). The CDR3 is made up of 15 amino acids. V shed 7 bases and J 7 bases; nucleotides not matched to a gene: 10. The table came from immunoSEQ multiplex PCR; TCRdb's copy has only in-frame clones and leaves some out. The sample records over 200,000 clones, about nine tenths being singletons. This receptor was identified in a man aged 45-65 years with COVID-19, enrolled during active disease. V gene TRBV19 combines with J gene TRBJ1-6; 7 bases match TRBD1. What was sequenced was peripheral blood. CDR3 sequence reads: CASNRQGGRNSPLHF. The CDR3 nucleotides are TGTGCCAGTAATCGACAGGGTGGACGGAATTCACCCCTCCACTTT. Full variable domain (outside the CDR3, taken from reference TRBV19 and TRBJ1-6): DGGITQSPKYLFRKEGQNVTLSCEQNLNHDAMYWYRQDPGQGLRLIYYSQIVNDFQKGDIAEGYSVSREKKESFPLTVTSAQKNPTAFYLCASNRQGGRNSPLHFGNGTRLTVT.